This record looks at one TCR beta chain sequence and its context. Germline V lookup: CDR1 LNHDA, CDR2 SQIVND (reference sequence). The CDR3 covers 17 residues. V dropped 10 bases and J dropped 5; count of bases not matched to a gene: 13. Assay: immunoSEQ multiplex PCR; the TCRdb copy retains only in-frame clones and omits some. This table has 50,000 to 80,000 clones, around 88% appearing once. The data stem from a study of technical replicates of blood from a handful of donors. The specimen sequenced was PBMCs. The receptor was isolated from a human donor in good health. Some clones in this sample may be carry-over from other donors' samples. The chain combines TRBV19 with TRBJ2-1; TRBD2 agrees at 14 bases. Written as DNA, the CDR3 is TGTGCCACCACGACTAGCGGGGGGGCCCTGGGTAACAATGAGCAGTTCTTC. Amino acid sequence: CATTTSGGALGNNEQFF.